The following is a T cell receptor (beta chain) sequence with its context. Its antigen remains undetermined. One base away there is no much larger clone; base qualities are not given. In Seattle, one collaborating source enrolled patients while the infection was active and tracked those patients longitudinally over the course of disease. The collaborating institutions used their own protocols to collect whole blood in K2EDTA tubes. For TCRbeta analysis, collaborator samples were shipped as frozen whole blood, as isolated PBMCs, or as DNA extracted from either sample type. This record comes from a study of blood T cell repertoires in COVID-19 (dated by TCRdb to 2019 to 2021). Background for the entire study: Samples covering the acute and convalescent phases of COVID-19 were provided by collaborators in the United States, Italy and Spain. The prospective study material was composed of cDNA or gDNA derived from T cells, B-cell-depleted T cells, or PBMCs. Subjects who had been exposed to COVID-19, were actively infected with it, or had recovered from it provided the deeply sampled blood TCRbeta repertoires that made up the dataset. The repertoires were released in a freely available public database meant as a resource for research on the immune response to SARS-CoV-2. The samples were drawn from the first 160 participants of the ongoing ImmuneRACE study and from 950 to 1,500 subjects provided by 6 global collaborators. Nearly every sample came with metadata listing a de-identified subject ID, COVID-19 status, age in years and sex. Where HLA class I and class II types were available, the types were taken from metadata supplied by the sample provider, not from assay-based typing.

The immunoSEQ Assay, a bias-controlled multiplex PCR, was used to amplify TCRbeta CDR3 regions from genomic DNA. From the authors' description of their analysis: The number of nucleated cells in each sample was estimated by amplification of reference gene primers within the assay. Sequence reads were collapsed and filtered to measure the absolute abundance of every unique TCRbeta CDR3 rearrangement. For each sample, productive Simpson clonality was calculated as the square root of Simpson's diversity index over productive rearrangements. This is the immuneACCESS table as TCRdb keeps it, with only in-frame sequences that have V and J called. A part of the clones is gone; compared with another copy, unresolved V genes explain less than half, and the rest is unexplained. V, J and clone size are those of that table, while D and trimming were read from the DNA. The sample includes approximately 250,000 clones, with less than 90% observed a single time. The top ten clonotypes cover about 12% of the sample.

Results and caveats for the whole study, not just this receptor: How much clinical and demographic metadata was included differed by source and by participant, and the metadata was provided uncurated.

According to the germline V gene (reference sequence), CDR1 reads MNHEY and CDR2 reads SMNVEV. V is pared back by 4 bases and J by 10 bases, with 20 bases lying between the germline termini. CDR3 length: 16 amino acids, cysteine to phenylalanine. This entry keeps only the CDR3 DNA: 48 bases, framed from base 1. The sample taken for sequencing was peripheral blood. The rearrangement joined TRBV27 to TRBJ1-6; the D segment cannot be called with confidence. The TCR was taken from a woman aged 70-85 years with COVID-19, enrolled during active disease. The sequenced DNA is TGTGCCAGCAGTTCCTACCGTACGGACTTAAGGTCACCCCTCCACTTT. It specifies CASSSYRTDLRSPLHF.